Shown below are 9 T cell receptor beta chains from a single sample sequenced in a study of cytomegalovirus exposure and HLA in healthy donors. The assay was immunoSEQ multiplex PCR, and TCRdb's table has in-frame clones only and misses some. Of about 280,000 clones detected, more than 75% appear once; the ten largest clones hold around 0.9%. The sample taken for sequencing was PBMCs. These receptors were obtained from a woman between 18 and 29 years old in good health and CMV-seronegative.

The chain couples TRBV28 to TRBJ1-4; TRBD1 might be the D (5 bases). Trimming took 4 bases from V and 8 from J, leaving 20 bases between them. CDR1 and CDR2 from the germline V gene are MDHEN and SYDVKM. The CDR3 length is 16 residues. The chain's CDR3 is CASSSPSAGGGEKLFF. The CDR3, as DNA: TGTGCCAGCAGTTCTCCTTCGGCAGGTGGGGGGGAAAAACTGTTTTTT.

The chain uses TRBV10-3 and TRBJ2-1; D is possibly TRBD1 (6 bases). From germline, CDR1 is ENHRY and CDR2 SYGVKD. The CDR3 is 15 amino acids. V lost 6 bases to trimming and J lost 10 bases, with 22 bases between them. The CDR3 nucleotides are TGTGCCATCAGCCCTACGAGCGAGAATCAGGGGGAGCAGTTCTTC. It encodes CAISPTSENQGEQFF.

The chain links TRBV30 to TRBJ1-6; no clear D. The germline V and J ends were trimmed by 6 bases and 2 bases, with 23 bases remaining between them. This CDR3 has 18 residues. Germline V gene lookup returns CDR1 GTSNPN and CDR2 SVGIG (reference sequence). The DNA for the CDR3 is TGTGCCTGTTCTTTTGGAGGCCGACCCCCGGCCTATAATTCACCCCTCCACTTT. Its protein product is CACSFGGRPPAYNSPLHF.

The chain carries TRBV2 and TRBJ1-3; TRBD1 might be the D (5 bases). V dropped 8 bases and J dropped 4 bases, with 9 bases sitting between them. In germline, CDR1 is SNHLY, CDR2 FYNNEI. CDR3 length equals 12 residues. CDR3 protein: CASAGGGNTIYF. The CDR3 region has the DNA TGTGCCAGCGCGGGGGGGGGAAACACCATATATTTT.

The V and J genes are TRBV18 and TRBJ2-3, with TRBD2 as a possible D gene (7 bases). The CDR3 runs 16 residues. Germline-derived CDR1 and CDR2 are KGHSH and LQKENI. Trimming pared 0 bases from V and 2 bases from J, leaving 12 bases between. CDR3 loop: CASSPPGRGPTDTQYF. The CDR3 DNA is TGTGCCAGCTCACCACCTGGGCGGGGGCCCACAGATACGCAGTATTTT.

This clone appeared a single time. The rearrangement links TRBV11-2 to TRBJ1-4; a possible D gene is TRBD1 (5 bases). With 4 bases removed from V and 12 bases from J, the gap between germline ends came to 18 bases. The CDR3 has 14 residues. Germline CDR1 SGHAT, CDR2 FQNNGV. The CDR3 DNA follows: TGTGCCAGCAGCTCCCAATCCGGGGGGTCGGAACTGTTTTTT. It specifies CASSSQSGGSELFF.

In regard to this clone: Its ends do not fully match the called genes, so a read error is possible. This chain connects TRBV7-9 to TRBJ2-5; no clear D. Germline loops: CDR1 SEHNR, CDR2 FQNEAQ (reference sequence). This CDR3 contains 11 residues. The CDR3 region has the DNA TGTGTCAGCAGCTCGCAAGAGACCCAGTACTTC. Its protein is CVSSSQETQYF.

The V and J genes are TRBV5-1 and TRBJ2-3; 9 bases align to TRBD2. CDR3 length equals 16 residues. The ends lost 3 bases at V and 3 bases at J; junction bases unmatched: 8. Per germline, CDR1 SGHRS and CDR2 YFSETQ. The CDR3 protein is CASSSISGRGTDTQYF. CDR3 bases: TGCGCCAGCAGCTCCATTAGCGGGAGAGGTACAGATACGCAGTATTTT.

The gene calls are TRBV7-6 and TRBJ2-1, with 7 bases lining up with TRBD1. The CDR3 runs 14 residues. Per germline, CDR1 SGHVS and CDR2 FNYEAQ. V shed 5 bases and J 5 bases; nucleotides not matched to a gene: 6. The CDR3, as DNA: TGTGCCAGCAGCCCCAACAGGGGAAACAATGAGCAGTTCTTC. Amino acid sequence: CASSPNRGNNEQFF.